A single sample is the source of the 26 T cell receptor beta chains below, sequenced in a study of shared clonotypes between healthy human individuals (dated by TCRdb to the early 2020s). Library generation was performed with the immunoSEQ multiplex PCR assay. TCRdb carries this immuneACCESS record with in-frame sequences only. Its versions omit some clonotypes, under half of them owing to an unresolved V gene in the studies checked, with the rest unexplained. In this sample the table shows a few million clones, approximately 94% of which occur a single time. Approximately 0.13% of the sample is in the top ten clones. Material: naive CD4+ T cells sorted from blood. The cell subset or site tag for this specimen amounts to: CD45RA+ positively selected. The receptors derive from a young man in good health.

The chain combines TRBV2 with TRBJ2-2; 8 nucleotides agree with TRBD1. The V gene end was trimmed by 7 bases and the J gene end by 3 bases; junction bases not matched to a gene: 4. CDR1 is SNHLY and CDR2 is FYNNEI in the germline V gene. The CDR3 covers 14 residues. This CDR3 reads CASTDRAYTGELFF. CDR3 coding DNA: TGTGCCAGCACGGACAGGGCCTACACCGGGGAGCTGTTTTTT. Based on the CDR3 plus reference TRBV2 and TRBJ2-2, the full variable domain is EPEVTQTPSHQVTQMGQEVILRCVPISNHLYFYWYRQILGQKVEFLVSFYNNEISEKSEIFDDQFSVERPDGSNFTLKIRSTKLEDSAMYFCASTDRAYTGELFFGEGSRLTVL.

The genes are TRBV2 and TRBJ2-5; D may be TRBD1 (5 bases). V was shortened by 8 bases and J by 4 bases, with 17 bases between the two germline ends. Germline V gives CDR1 SNHLY, CDR2 FYNNEI. CDR3 length equals 14 residues. Written as DNA, the CDR3 is TGTGCCAGCGGGTTGGACACCCCCCCAGAGACCCAGTACTTC. It specifies CASGLDTPPETQYF.

In nucleotides, the CDR3 is TGCGCCAGCAGCCAAGCTGTGCGAGTAGCGGTAGGCAACACAGATACGCAGTATTTT. Its translation: CASSQAVRVAVGNTDTQYF. The chain is built from TRBV4-3 and TRBJ2-3, with a tentative D call TRBD2 (6 bases). Trimming shortened V by 1 base and J by 2 bases, and 22 bases separated the two germline ends. CDR1 is LGHNA and CDR2 is YSLEER in the germline V gene. This CDR3 is built from 19 residues.

The chain employs TRBV28 and TRBJ2-1; 9 nucleotides align to TRBD2. From germline, CDR1 is MDHEN and CDR2 SYDVKM. The CDR3 sequence is 15 residues long. J lost 1 base, V lost 6 bases, and 4 bases had no gene match. This CDR3 reads CASRLSGGSYNEQFF. In nucleotides, the CDR3 is TGTGCCAGCAGACTTAGCGGGGGTTCCTACAATGAGCAGTTCTTC.

The V and J genes are TRBV28 and TRBJ2-7; D not certain. Trimming removed 3 bases at V and 0 bases at J, with 6 bases between. The CDR3 loop spans 13 amino acids. The germline gives CDR1 MDHEN, CDR2 SYDVKM. This chain's CDR3 is CASSLQTSYEQYF. The DNA for the CDR3 is TGTGCCAGCAGTTTGCAGACCTCCTACGAGCAGTACTTC.

This clone came up once. The chain links TRBV5-1 to TRBJ1-5; 7 bases are shared with TRBD1. There are 14 residues in the CDR3. Germline V lookup: CDR1 SGHRS, CDR2 YFSETQ. After removal of 5 bases from V and 4 bases from J, the junction contained 6 bases not matched to a gene. The DNA for the CDR3 is TGCGCCAGCAGTCCGACAGGGCCAAATCAGCCCCAGCATTTT. Translating it yields CASSPTGPNQPQHF.

The rearrangement links TRBV28 to TRBJ2-5, with D maybe TRBD1 (6 bases). This CDR3 contains 16 residues. Trimming pared 2 bases from V and 1 base from J, leaving 14 bases between. Germline values: CDR1 MDHEN, CDR2 SYDVKM. The CDR3 sequence: CASSLTSRGTQETQYF. CDR3 nucleotide sequence: TGTGCCAGCAGTTTAACGTCGAGGGGGACCCAAGAGACCCAGTACTTC.

The gene calls are TRBV6-5 and TRBJ1-2; 8 bases are shared with TRBD1. Germline CDR1 and CDR2: MNHEY and SVGAGI. This CDR3 has 15 amino acids. V lost 2 bases to trimming and J lost 8 bases; unmatched junction nucleotides: 10. In nucleotides, the CDR3 is TGTGCCAGCAGTTACCCTACCGGACAGGGTAGAGGCTACACCTTC. Its protein product is CASSYPTGQGRGYTF.

This chain uses TRBV6-1 with TRBJ2-7, with TRBD2 matching over 12 bases. V was clipped by 6 bases and J by 5 bases; unmatched bases: 5. Germline V lookup: CDR1 MNHNS, CDR2 SASEGT. The CDR3 is made up of 14 amino acids. CDR3 residues: CASRTSGSSNEQYF. The DNA of the CDR3 is TGTGCCAGCAGGACTAGCGGGAGCTCTAACGAGCAGTACTTC.

The rearrangement uses TRBV11-2 and TRBJ1-2; D gene uncertain. The CDR3 is made up of 14 amino acids. V was shortened by 4 bases and J by 4 bases, with 13 bases between the two germline ends. Germline lookup yields CDR1 SGHAT and CDR2 FQNNGV. The CDR3 loop reads CASSSLNLGYGYTF. CDR3 sequence (DNA): TGTGCCAGCAGCTCCCTCAACCTAGGCTATGGCTACACCTTC.

The count of this clone is one. At the DNA level, this CDR3 is encoded by other sequences in the same sample as well. This chain uses TRBV6-5 with TRBJ1-3; D gene uncertain. Trimming cost V 0 bases and J 0 bases, with 6 bases left between them. The germline V gene encodes CDR1 MNHEY and CDR2 SVGAGI. CDR3 length equals 15 residues. The CDR3 DNA sequence: TGTGCCAGCAGTTACTCCAGGACCTCTGGAAACACCATATATTTT. It translates to CASSYSRTSGNTIYF.

To note about this clone: Other DNA sequences from this sample encode an identical CDR3 as well. The rearrangement links TRBV30 to TRBJ1-6; 12 nucleotides match TRBD1. The CDR3 loop spans 16 amino acids. V was pared by 0 bases and J by 7 bases, with 4 bases of the junction left unmatched. Per the germline V gene, CDR1 is GTSNPN and CDR2 is SVGIG (reference sequence). DNA of the CDR3: TGTGCCTGGAGTGTGGGACAGGGGGCGCGGAATTCACCCCTCCACTTT. Its protein is CAWSVGQGARNSPLHF.

This rearrangement joins TRBV7-9 to TRBJ1-2; 7 nucleotides match TRBD1. Germline CDR1 is SEHNR and CDR2 is FQNEAQ (reference sequence). The CDR3 totals 14 residues. The junction had 9 bases not matched to a gene; V was cut back by 5 bases and J by 6 bases. CDR3 sequence reads: CASSLSTGPHGYTF. CDR3 DNA: TGTGCCAGCAGCCTCTCGACAGGGCCGCATGGCTACACCTTC.

The rearrangement joins TRBV12-5 to TRBJ1-1; 7 bases map to TRBD1. Germline V gene sequence: CDR1 LGHNT, CDR2 FRNRAP. With 7 bases clipped from V and 5 bases from J, the junction kept 13 bases outside the gene matches. The CDR3 is 15 amino acids. This CDR3 is CASARSDRAYTEAFF. The CDR3 bases are TGTGCTAGTGCACGAAGCGACAGGGCATATACTGAAGCTTTCTTT.

As concerns this clone: The same CDR3 is also encoded by other DNA sequences in this sample. The CDR3 nucleotides read TGTGCCAGCAGCCCCGTTGCGGGAGAGACCCAGTACTTC. It yields the protein CASSPVAGETQYF. This chain links TRBV7-9 with TRBJ2-5; maybe TRBD2 (5 bases). V was trimmed by 5 bases and J by 4 bases, leaving 11 bases between them. The CDR3 totals 13 residues. Germline values: CDR1 SEHNR, CDR2 FQNEAQ (reference sequence).

On this clone itself: The same CDR3 arises from other DNA sequences in this sample as well. This chain uses TRBV18 with TRBJ1-5; D is undetermined. This CDR3 contains 12 residues. The germline V gene encodes CDR1 KGHSH and CDR2 LQKENI. V lost 3 bases and J 4 bases, leaving 4 bases between the germline ends. CDR3 in amino acids: CASSPSNQPQHF. The CDR3 bases are TGTGCCAGCTCACCTTCAAATCAGCCCCAGCATTTT.

This chain joins TRBV5-1 and TRBJ1-4; 7 bases line up with TRBD1. Germline V CDR1 and CDR2: SGHRS, YFSETQ. Unmatched junction bases numbered 10, after V lost 0 bases and J lost 8 bases. The CDR3 consists of 16 residues. The CDR3 coding sequence is TGCGCCAGCAGCTTGGGAGACAGGGCGTCGTCGGAAAAACTGTTTTTT. It yields the protein CASSLGDRASSEKLFF.

The genes are TRBV7-9 and TRBJ1-5; 9 bases line up with TRBD1. CDR3 length: 16 amino acids. Unmatched junction bases numbered 4, after V lost 1 base and J lost 3 bases. Germline CDR1 and CDR2: SEHNR and FQNEAQ (reference sequence). The CDR3 DNA reads TGTGCCAGCAGCTTAGGGGGACAGGGATACAATCAGCCCCAGCATTTT. Translation: CASSLGGQGYNQPQHF.

The rearrangement links TRBV11-2 to TRBJ2-7; D is unresolved. The germline V gene encodes CDR1 SGHAT and CDR2 FQNNGV. The V end lost 5 bases, the J end lost 1 base, and 15 bases lay between the germline ends. CDR3 size: 15 residues. CDR3 amino acids: CASSPVVGASYEQYF. The CDR3 DNA sequence: TGTGCCAGCAGCCCAGTGGTTGGCGCTTCCTACGAGCAGTACTTC. The whole variable domain, remainder taken from reference TRBV11-2 and TRBJ2-7, is EAGVAQSPRYKIIEKRQSVAFWCNPISGHATLYWYQQILGQGPKLLIQFQNNGVVDDSQLPKDRFSAERLKGVDSTLKIQPAKLEDSAVYLCASSPVVGASYEQYFGPGTRLTVT.

V is TRBV7-2 and J is TRBJ2-2; a possible D gene is TRBD1 (5 bases). The CDR3 has 14 residues. Trimming left V 1 base short and J 5 bases short, with 8 bases between. CDR1 is SGHTA and CDR2 is FQGNSA in the germline V gene. This chain's CDR3 is CASSLETATGELFF. The CDR3 DNA reads TGTGCCAGCAGCTTAGAGACAGCGACCGGGGAGCTGTTTTTT.

V usage is TRBV28 and J usage is TRBJ2-4, with 7 positions matching TRBD1. The length of the CDR3 is 16 residues. With 4 bases clipped from V and 0 bases from J, the junction kept 6 bases outside the gene matches. The germline CDR1 and CDR2 sequences are MDHEN and SYDVKM. The chain's CDR3 is CASSSPGQLAKNIQYF. CDR3 coding DNA: TGTGCCAGCAGTTCCCCGGGACAGCTAGCCAAAAACATTCAGTACTTC.

The rearrangement joins TRBV9 to TRBJ2-7, with a possible D match to TRBD1 (6 bases). Trimming pared 0 bases from V and 7 bases from J, leaving 20 bases between. The CDR3 has 16 amino acids. Germline lookup yields CDR1 SGDLS and CDR2 YYNGEE. The CDR3: CASSVAAGASIGEQYF. The CDR3 nucleotides are TGTGCCAGCAGCGTAGCGGCAGGGGCCAGTATAGGGGAGCAGTACTTC.

A remark on this clone: The junction does not match germline at one end; this may be a read error. The CDR3: CASSLAGTPQGTQYF. The CDR3 DNA sequence: TGTGCCAGCAGCTTGGCCGGGACACCTCAAGGGACCCAGTACTTC. The chain couples TRBV5-6 to TRBJ2-5; perhaps TRBD1 as D (6 bases). The germline V gene encodes CDR1 SGHDT and CDR2 YYEEEE. The CDR3 totals 15 residues.

The V and J genes are TRBV4-1 and TRBJ1-5; D is possibly TRBD1 (5 bases). The germline gives CDR1 MGHRA, CDR2 YSYEKL. This CDR3 region has 15 residues. V was trimmed by 2 bases and J by 9 bases, leaving 17 bases between them. DNA of the CDR3: TGCGCCAGCAGCCAACCAGACAGAACTGAGGGGCCCCAGCATTTT. It translates to CASSQPDRTEGPQHF.

This chain joins TRBV10-3 and TRBJ1-1; D gene uncertain. The germline gives CDR1 ENHRY, CDR2 SYGVKD. This CDR3 is 15 amino acids long. Trimming left V 4 bases short and J 0 bases short, with 12 bases between. The CDR3 reads CAISAVSGMNTEAFF. CDR3 DNA: TGTGCCATCAGTGCGGTCTCGGGAATGAACACTGAAGCTTTCTTT.

The chain carries TRBV6-1 and TRBJ2-5; TRBD1 or TRBD2 may be the D gene (5 bases each). The CDR3 consists of 12 residues. Germline V gene sequence: CDR1 MNHNS, CDR2 SASEGT. V was cut by 6 bases and J by 7 bases, with 12 bases left in between. CDR3 residues: CASSEAGTTQYF. The DNA of the CDR3 is TGTGCCAGCAGCGAGGCAGGGACGACCCAGTACTTC.